This TCR beta chain was found in a study of cytomegalovirus exposure and HLA in healthy donors. The germline V gene has CDR1 SGHTA and CDR2 FQGNSA. Trimming took 2 bases from V and 5 from J; bases not matched to a gene: 14. CDR3 size: 17 residues. PCR primers comprised 60 Vbeta and 13 Jbeta primers. Per the original data handling: As a later analysis found, there were 70 million to 90 million unique TCR beta chains, of which some 10 million were shared. Sequencing was performed with immunoSEQ multiplex PCR; in TCRdb, only in-frame clones are kept and a portion is missing. From that table come the V and J calls and clone size; the DNA was used to work out D and trimming. The table includes about 180,000 clones, around four fifths detected once.

V is TRBV7-2 and J is TRBJ2-7, with 8 bases aligning to TRBD2. The source is a young man in good health and CMV-seronegative. Sequencing used PBMCs. This chain's CDR3 is CASSLSPFGGASDEQYF. The CDR3 nucleotides are TGTGCCAGCAGCTTATCCCCCTTCGGGGGGGCGTCTGACGAGCAGTACTTC.